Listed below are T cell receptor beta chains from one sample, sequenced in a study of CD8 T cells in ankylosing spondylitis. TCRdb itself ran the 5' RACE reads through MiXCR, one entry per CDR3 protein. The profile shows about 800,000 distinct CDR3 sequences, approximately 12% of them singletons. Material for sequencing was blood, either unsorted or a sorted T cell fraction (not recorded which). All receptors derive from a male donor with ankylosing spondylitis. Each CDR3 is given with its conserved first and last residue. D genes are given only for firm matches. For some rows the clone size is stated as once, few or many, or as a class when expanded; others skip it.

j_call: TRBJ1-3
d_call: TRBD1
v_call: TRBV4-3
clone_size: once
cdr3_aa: CASSQDRQGRNTIYF
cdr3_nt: TGCGCCAGCAGCCAAGATCGACAGGGTAGAAACACCATATATTTT

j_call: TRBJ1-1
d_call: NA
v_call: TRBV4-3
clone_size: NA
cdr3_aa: CASSLSGRMNTEAFF
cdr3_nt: TGCGCCAGCAGCCTCTCAGGACGGATGAACACTGAAGCTTTCTTT

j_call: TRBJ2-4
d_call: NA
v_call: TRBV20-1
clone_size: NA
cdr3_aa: CSARDSAEIAKNIQYF
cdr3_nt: TGCAGTGCTAGAGACTCGGCGGAGATAGCCAAAAACATTCAGTACTTC

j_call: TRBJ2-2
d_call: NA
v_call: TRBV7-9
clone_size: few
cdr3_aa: CASLRWDSFTGELFF
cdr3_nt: TGTGCCAGTCTCCGCTGGGACTCATTCACCGGGGAGCTGTTTTTT

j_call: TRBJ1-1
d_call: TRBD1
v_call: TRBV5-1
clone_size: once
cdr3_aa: CASSLNRGGETEAFF
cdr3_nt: TGCGCCAGCAGCTTGAACAGGGGAGGAGAAACTGAAGCTTTCTTT

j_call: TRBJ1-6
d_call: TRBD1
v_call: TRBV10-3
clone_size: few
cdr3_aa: CAIRGTGVSSPLHF
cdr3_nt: TGTGCCATCAGGGGAACAGGGGTATCCTCACCCCTCCACTTT

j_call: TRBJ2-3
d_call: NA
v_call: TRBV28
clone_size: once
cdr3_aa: CASSFHNTDTQYF
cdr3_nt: TGTGCCAGCAGTTTCCACAACACAGATACGCAGTATTTT

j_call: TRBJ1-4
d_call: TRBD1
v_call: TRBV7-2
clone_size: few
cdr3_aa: CASSPQTGDNEKLFF
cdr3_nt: TGTGCCAGCAGCCCACAGACAGGGGATAATGAAAAACTGTTTTTT

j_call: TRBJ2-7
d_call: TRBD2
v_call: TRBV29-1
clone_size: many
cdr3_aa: CSAIAGPRGEQYF
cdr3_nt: TGCAGCGCAATAGCGGGACCGAGGGGCGAGCAGTACTTC

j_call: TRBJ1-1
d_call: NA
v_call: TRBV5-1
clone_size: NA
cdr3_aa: CASSSIGAGTEAFF
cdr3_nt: TGCGCCAGCAGCTCCATCGGGGCGGGCACTGAAGCTTTCTTT

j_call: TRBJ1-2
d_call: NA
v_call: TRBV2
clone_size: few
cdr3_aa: CASSESMNYGYTF
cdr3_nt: TGTGCCAGCAGTGAATCAATGAACTATGGCTACACCTTC

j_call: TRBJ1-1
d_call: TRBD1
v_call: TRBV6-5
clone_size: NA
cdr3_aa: CASSLRTGSTNTEAFF
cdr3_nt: TGTGCCAGCAGTTTGAGGACAGGGTCGACTAACACTGAAGCTTTCTTT

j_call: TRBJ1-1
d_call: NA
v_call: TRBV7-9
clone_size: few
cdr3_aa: CASRAGYGDTEAFF
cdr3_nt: TGTGCCAGCAGAGCAGGGTATGGGGACACTGAAGCTTTCTTT

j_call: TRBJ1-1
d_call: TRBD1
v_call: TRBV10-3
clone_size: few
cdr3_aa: CAIGRDSNTEAFF
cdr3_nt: TGTGCCATCGGAAGGGACAGTAACACTGAAGCTTTCTTT

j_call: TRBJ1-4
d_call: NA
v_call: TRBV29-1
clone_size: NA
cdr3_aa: CSVVWGEKLFF
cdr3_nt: TGCAGCGTTGTCTGGGGAGAAAAACTGTTTTTT

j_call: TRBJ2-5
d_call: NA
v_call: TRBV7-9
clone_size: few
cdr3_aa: CASSRDWIQETQYF
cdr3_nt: TGTGCCAGCAGCCGAGACTGGATCCAAGAGACCCAGTACTTC

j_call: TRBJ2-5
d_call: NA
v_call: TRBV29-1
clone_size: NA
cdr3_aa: CSVGARLQETQYF
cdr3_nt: TGCAGCGTTGGGGCCAGGCTCCAAGAGACCCAGTACTTC

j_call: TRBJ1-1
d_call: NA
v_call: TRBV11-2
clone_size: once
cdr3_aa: CASSFYQGPGEAFF
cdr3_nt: TGTGCCAGCAGCTTCTACCAGGGACCAGGGGAAGCTTTCTTT

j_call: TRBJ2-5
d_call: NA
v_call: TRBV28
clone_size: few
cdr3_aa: CASTSGGTAQETQYF
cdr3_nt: TGTGCCAGCACTTCGGGCGGGACAGCTCAAGAGACCCAGTACTTC

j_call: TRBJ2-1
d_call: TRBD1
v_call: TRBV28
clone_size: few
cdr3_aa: CASSLFRDRGRYNEQFF
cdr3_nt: TGTGCCAGCAGTTTATTCCGAGACAGGGGGCGTTACAATGAGCAGTTCTTC

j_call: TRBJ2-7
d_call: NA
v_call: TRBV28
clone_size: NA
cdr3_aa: CASSSAPGAEDEQYF
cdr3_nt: TGTGCCAGCAGTTCAGCGCCAGGGGCCGAAGACGAGCAGTACTTC

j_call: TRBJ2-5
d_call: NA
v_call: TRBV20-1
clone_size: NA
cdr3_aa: CSAREPGLYQETQYF
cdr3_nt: TGCAGTGCTAGAGAACCCGGACTGTACCAAGAGACCCAGTACTTC

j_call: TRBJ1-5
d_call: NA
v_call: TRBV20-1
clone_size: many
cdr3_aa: CSAIQGIDQPQHF
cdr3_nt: TGCAGTGCTATACAGGGAATCGATCAGCCCCAGCATTTT

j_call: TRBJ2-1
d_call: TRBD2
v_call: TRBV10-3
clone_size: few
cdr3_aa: CAISGFGGSENEQFF
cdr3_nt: TGTGCCATCAGTGGGTTCGGCGGGAGCGAAAATGAGCAGTTCTTC

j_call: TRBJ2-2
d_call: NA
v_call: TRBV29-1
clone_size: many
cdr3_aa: CSVTRATYPAGELFF
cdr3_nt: TGCAGCGTCACCAGGGCAACCTACCCCGCCGGGGAGCTGTTTTTT

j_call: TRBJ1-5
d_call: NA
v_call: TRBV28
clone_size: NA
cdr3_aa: CASSRRQVNQPQHF
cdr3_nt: TGTGCCAGCAGCCGGAGACAGGTCAATCAGCCCCAGCATTTT

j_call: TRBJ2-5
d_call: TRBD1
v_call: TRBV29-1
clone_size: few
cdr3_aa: CSVLDRGGETQYF
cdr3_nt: TGCAGCGTTTTGGACAGGGGAGGTGAGACCCAGTACTTC

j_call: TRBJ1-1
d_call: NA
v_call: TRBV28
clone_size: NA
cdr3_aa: CASNPLNTEAFF
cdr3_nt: TGTGCCAGCAACCCGCTGAACACTGAAGCTTTCTTT

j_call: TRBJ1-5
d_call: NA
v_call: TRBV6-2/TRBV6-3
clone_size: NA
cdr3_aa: CASRGSGPGSNQPQHF
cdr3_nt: TGTGCCAGCAGAGGCTCCGGACCGGGGAGCAATCAGCCCCAGCATTTT

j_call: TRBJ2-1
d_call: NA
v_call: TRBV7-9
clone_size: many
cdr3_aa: CASSSAREIEQFF
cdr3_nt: TGTGCCAGCAGCTCCGCGAGGGAGATTGAGCAGTTCTTC

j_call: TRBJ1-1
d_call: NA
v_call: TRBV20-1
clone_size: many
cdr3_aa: CSARDLWGEITSNTEAFF
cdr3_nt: TGCAGTGCTAGAGATCTCTGGGGAGAGATCACCTCGAACACTGAAGCTTTCTTT

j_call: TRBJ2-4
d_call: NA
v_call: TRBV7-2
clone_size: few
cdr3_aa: CASSLRLRTENIQYF
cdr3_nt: TGTGCCAGCAGCTTAAGATTGAGGACAGAGAACATTCAGTACTTC

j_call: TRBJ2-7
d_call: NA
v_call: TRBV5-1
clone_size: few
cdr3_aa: CASSKEGKVYEQYF
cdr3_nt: TGCGCCAGCAGCAAGGAGGGTAAGGTCTACGAGCAGTACTTC

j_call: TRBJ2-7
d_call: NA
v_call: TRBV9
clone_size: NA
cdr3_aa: CASSARANRDIQSEQYF
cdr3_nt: TGTGCCAGCAGCGCCCGAGCCAACCGGGACATCCAGTCCGAGCAGTACTTC

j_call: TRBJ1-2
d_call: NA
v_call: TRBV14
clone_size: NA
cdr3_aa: CASSQDRFWSGNYGYTF
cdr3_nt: TGTGCCAGCAGCCAAGATCGCTTTTGGAGTGGAAACTATGGCTACACCTTC